The next 29 T cell receptor beta chains were all read from a single sample in a study of OX40 agonist ivuxolimab in advanced cancers. Clones were sequenced by immunoSEQ multiplex PCR, and TCRdb holds only the in-frame ones, with some missing. The repertoire includes fewer than 40,000 clones, over 60% of them detected once, and under 30% sits in the top ten. The sequences come from CD4+ or CD8+ T cells sorted from blood, collected in a trial of the OX40 agonist ivuxolimab. The receptors originated from an adult with an advanced solid tumor such as melanoma, head and neck, liver or kidney cancer.

The rearrangement uses TRBV5-1 and TRBJ2-6; possible D gene TRBD1, 5 bases. CDR1 and CDR2 from the germline V gene are SGHRS and YFSETQ. This CDR3 contains 17 residues. Deletions cut 2 bases from V and 1 base from J, with 13 bases between. This CDR3 reads CASSLTARGSGANVLTF. The CDR3 nucleotides are TGCGCCAGCAGCTTAACCGCTAGGGGATCTGGGGCCAACGTCCTGACTTTC.

J is TRBJ1-5 and V is TRBV4-1; a weak D match, TRBD1 (5 bases). V lost 0 bases and J lost 2, with 11 bases in between. The CDR3 sequence is 16 residues long. The V gene's germline CDR1 is MGHRA and CDR2 YSYEKL. The CDR3 region has the DNA TGCGCCAGCAGCCAAGATTGGCGCAGGGGCAATCAGCCCCAGCATTTT. Its protein is CASSQDWRRGNQPQHF.

The chain recombines TRBV6-5 with TRBJ2-2; no clear D gene. The CDR3 is 15 residues long. CDR1 and CDR2 from the germline V gene are MNHEY and SVGAGI. Deletions cut 7 bases from V and 2 bases from J, with 14 bases between. DNA of the CDR3: TGTGCCAGCACGGTTCATAGGGAAAACACCGGGGAGCTGTTTTTT. Translation gives CASTVHRENTGELFF.

The V gene is TRBV29-1, the J gene TRBJ2-3; a possible D gene is TRBD1 (5 bases). Between the trimmed V and J ends, which lost 7 bases and 2 bases, there was a span of 7 bases. Germline-derived CDR1 and CDR2 are SQVTM and ANQGSEA. The CDR3 length is 11 residues. The CDR3 nucleotides are TGCAGCGACAGGATCACAGATACGCAGTATTTT. Translated, it gives CSDRITDTQYF.

The chain is built from TRBV5-1 and TRBJ1-6, with D possibly TRBD1 on 6 matching bases. V dropped 5 bases and J dropped 14 bases, with 17 bases sitting between them. Germline V gene data show CDR1 as SGHRS and CDR2 as YFSETQ. CDR3 length: 13 residues. This chain's CDR3 is CASRRTGFATLHF. CDR3 DNA sequence: TGCGCCAGCAGAAGAACAGGGTTTGCCACCCTCCACTTT.

The chain recombines TRBV6-5 with TRBJ2-5; no reliable D call. The germline V gene encodes CDR1 MNHEY and CDR2 SVGAGI. V was trimmed by 5 bases and J by 1 base, leaving 11 bases between them. This CDR3 is 14 amino acids long. CDR3 protein: CASSPSFVQETQYF. CDR3 DNA sequence: TGTGCCAGCAGTCCCTCGTTCGTCCAAGAGACCCAGTACTTC.

This rearrangement joins TRBV6-1 to TRBJ1-5; TRBD1 is a possible D gene (6 bases). The CDR3 is 13 residues long. In germline, CDR1 is MNHNS, CDR2 SASEGT. The V end was cut by 5 bases, the J end by 6 bases, with 11 bases between. CDR3 sequence: CASSQGLSQPQHF. The DNA of the CDR3 is TGTGCCAGCAGTCAGGGGCTGAGTCAGCCCCAGCATTTT.

CDR3 amino acids: CASRRTGYEQYF. The CDR3 bases are TGTGCCAGCAGGAGGACCGGATACGAGCAGTACTTC. The genes are TRBV2 and TRBJ2-7; D call uncertain. Germline V gives CDR1 SNHLY, CDR2 FYNNEI. Trimming took off 6 bases at V and 4 bases at J, with 10 bases between the two ends. The CDR3 is made up of 12 amino acids.

The V call is TRBV14, the J call TRBJ1-1; possible D gene TRBD1, 5 bases. Looked up from germline, CDR1 is SGHDN and CDR2 is FVKESK. Trimming removed 3 bases at V and 1 base at J, with 6 bases between. This CDR3 region has 13 residues. The CDR3 here is CASSHQGNTEAFF. The CDR3 DNA reads TGTGCCAGCAGCCACCAGGGGAACACTGAAGCTTTCTTT.

V gene TRBV11-2 combines with J gene TRBJ2-6; D may correspond to TRBD1 or TRBD2 (6 bases each). The germline V gene encodes CDR1 SGHAT and CDR2 FQNNGV. The CDR3 loop spans 16 amino acids. V lost 1 base and J 3 bases, leaving 10 bases between the germline ends. The CDR3 coding sequence is TGTGCCAGCAGCTTAGGGGGGGCGCGTGGGGCCAACGTCCTGACTTTC. Translation gives CASSLGGARGANVLTF.

The gene calls are TRBV29-1 and TRBJ2-3, with TRBD1 identical over 7 bases. Germline V lookup: CDR1 SQVTM, CDR2 ANQGSEA. This CDR3 spans 11 amino acids. Germline trimming cut 6 bases from V and 10 bases from J; bases unmatched to any gene: 7. CDR3 coding DNA: TGCAGCGTGCTAAACAGGGGAGCGCAGTATTTT. Protein: CSVLNRGAQYF.

V and J are TRBV5-1 and TRBJ2-6; perhaps TRBD1 as D (6 bases). The CDR3 sequence is 16 residues long. Trimming took 8 bases from V and 2 from J, leaving 17 bases between them. Germline CDR1 SGHRS, CDR2 YFSETQ. The chain's CDR3 is CASASAGAPGANVLTF. DNA for the CDR3: TGCGCCAGTGCGAGTGCAGGGGCACCTGGGGCCAACGTCCTGACTTTC.

The chain recombines TRBV21-1 with TRBJ2-2; the table's D gene call, TRBD1, was not cross checked with the DNA. TRBV21-1 is an annotated pseudogene. The CDR3 covers 22 residues. The CDR3, as DNA: TGTGCCGCCGCTGGGACAGGGGCCGCGATTAGGATTAAGATCAAGAACACCGGGGAGCTGTTTTTT. Its protein product is CAAAGTGAAIRIKIKNTGELFF.

The chain recombines TRBV5-1 with TRBJ1-1; unclear D gene. V lost 4 bases and J 3 bases, leaving 13 bases between the germline ends. The CDR3 consists of 14 residues. The germline gives CDR1 SGHRS, CDR2 YFSETQ. This CDR3 is CASSLEDGYTEAFF. CDR3 nucleotides: TGCGCCAGCAGCCTCGAGGACGGATACACTGAAGCTTTCTTT.

This clone has more than one count but fewer than ten. The chain couples TRBV14 to TRBJ2-1; 10 nucleotides align to TRBD2. This CDR3 spans 17 amino acids. Germline V gene data show CDR1 as SGHDN and CDR2 as FVKESK. Trimming removed 3 bases from V and 0 bases from J; junction bases left unmatched: 5. CDR3 nucleotides: TGTGCCAGCAGCCACCAACTAGCGGGGAGCTCCTACAATGAGCAGTTCTTC. This translates into CASSHQLAGSSYNEQFF. Based on the CDR3 plus reference TRBV14 and TRBJ2-1, the full variable domain is EAGVTQFPSHSVIEKGQTVTLRCDPISGHDNLYWYRRVMGKEIKFLLHFVKESKQDESGMPNNRFLAERTGGTYSTLKVQPAELEDSGVYFCASSHQLAGSSYNEQFFGPGTRLTVL.

This rearrangement joins TRBV4-1 to TRBJ2-1; a possible D gene is TRBD2 (5 bases). CDR1 is MGHRA and CDR2 is YSYEKL in the germline V gene. The CDR3 covers 13 residues. V shed 4 bases and J shed 8 bases, with 12 bases lying between them. CDR3 sequence (DNA): TGCGCCAGCAGCCTTAGGTCGGGGTATGAGCAGTTCTTC. It codes for CASSLRSGYEQFF.

The CDR3 is CASSKRGPKGTDTQYF. DNA of the CDR3: TGTGCCAGTAGCAAGCGGGGCCCTAAGGGGACAGATACGCAGTATTTT. The V call is TRBV19, the J call TRBJ2-3, with TRBD2 matching 7 bases. The CDR3 loop spans 16 amino acids. The ends lost 6 bases at V and 3 bases at J; junction bases unmatched: 12. Germline values: CDR1 LNHDA, CDR2 SQIVND (reference sequence). Supplemented by reference TRBV19 and TRBJ2-3, the full variable domain reads DGGITQSPKYLFRKEGQNVTLSCEQNLNHDAMYWYRQDPGQGLRLIYYSQIVNDFQKGDIAEGYSVSREKKESFPLTVTSAQKNPTAFYLCASSKRGPKGTDTQYFGPGTRLTVL.

The V call is TRBV5-6, the J call TRBJ1-1; D is ambiguous. CDR1 and CDR2 (germline): SGHDT, YYEEEE. Trimming removed 3 bases at V and 2 bases at J, with 8 bases between. The CDR3 is made up of 13 amino acids. The DNA for the CDR3 is TGTGCCAGCAGCTGGTACAGAAACACTGAAGCTTTCTTT. This gives the protein CASSWYRNTEAFF.

The sample holds a few counts of this clone. The chain carries TRBV5-6 and TRBJ2-7; D is uncertain. This CDR3 is built from 12 residues. Trimming took off 0 bases at V and 2 bases at J, with 3 bases between the two ends. Germline assignment: CDR1 SGHDT and CDR2 YYEEEE. The CDR3 region is CASSLGAYEQYF. The CDR3 nucleotides read TGTGCCAGCAGCTTGGGGGCCTACGAGCAGTACTTC. Filled out from reference TRBV5-6 and TRBJ2-7, the complete variable domain reads DAGVTQSPTHLIKTRGQQVTLRCSPKSGHDTVSWYQQALGQGPQFIFQYYEEEERQRGNFPDRFSGHQFPNYSSELNVNALLLGDSALYLCASSLGAYEQYFGPGTRLTVT.

The V and J genes are TRBV10-3 and TRBJ1-5; D remains unclear. CDR3 length equals 13 residues. CDR1 ENHRY and CDR2 SYGVKD come from the germline V gene. CDR3 in amino acids: CAVSFGSRQPQHF. The CDR3, as DNA: TGTGCAGTCTCGTTTGGGAGCAGACAGCCCCAGCATTTT.

The rearrangement joins TRBV5-1 to TRBJ2-7, with 10 nucleotides matching TRBD1. The V and J ends lost 3 bases and 6 bases, in that order; junction bases with no gene match: 6. The CDR3 has 14 residues. The germline V gene has CDR1 SGHRS and CDR2 YFSETQ. CDR3 amino acids: CASSWGQGNGEQYF. As DNA, the CDR3 is TGCGCCAGCAGCTGGGGACAGGGGAATGGCGAGCAGTACTTC.

The J gene is TRBJ2-5, the V gene TRBV6-1; 9 nucleotides match TRBD1. The CDR3 has 14 residues. Germline V gene data show CDR1 as MNHNS and CDR2 as SASEGT. V shed 5 bases and J 5 bases; nucleotides not matched to a gene: 6. The DNA of the CDR3 is TGTGCCAGCAGTAACACAGGGGGCGCGGAGACCCAGTACTTC. Protein: CASSNTGGAETQYF.

This chain links TRBV7-7 with TRBJ2-1; TRBD1 matches 7 bases. CDR3 length equals 13 residues. Germline CDR1 SSHAT, CDR2 FNYEAQ (reference sequence). The V and J ends lost 5 bases and 9 bases, in that order; junction bases with no gene match: 7. The CDR3 coding sequence is TGTGCCAGCAGCATGACAGGGATCACTGAGCAGTTCTTC. This translates into CASSMTGITEQFF.

The V and J genes are TRBV2 and TRBJ2-1, with 8 bases that match TRBD2. The germline V gene encodes CDR1 SNHLY and CDR2 FYNNEI. CDR3 length equals 14 residues. V lost 3 bases and J lost 7; bases outside the gene matches: 5. CDR3 bases: TGTGCCAGCAGTGAGGCGGGGGGTTTTAATGAGCAGTTCTTC. Residues: CASSEAGGFNEQFF.

This clone was recorded only once. The genes are TRBV9 and TRBJ2-5; TRBD2 is a possible D gene (7 bases). The CDR3 runs 16 residues. Germline loops: CDR1 SGDLS, CDR2 YYNGEE. V dropped 0 bases and J dropped 1 base, with 13 bases sitting between them. CDR3 in DNA: TGTGCCAGCAGCGTAGGAACAGGGAGGGGCCAAGAGACCCAGTACTTC. Its translation is CASSVGTGRGQETQYF.

The chain is built from TRBV7-2 and TRBJ2-7; 7 nucleotides agree with TRBD2. The CDR3 has 15 residues. V dropped 3 bases and J dropped 0; count of bases not matched to a gene: 5. Germline V gene data show CDR1 as SGHTA and CDR2 as FQGNSA. CDR3 sequence: CASSFYGGSSYEQYF. In nucleotides, the CDR3 is TGTGCCAGCAGCTTTTACGGGGGGAGCTCCTACGAGCAGTACTTC.

This chain connects TRBV28 to TRBJ2-2; D not resolved. Trimming stripped 7 bases from V and 6 bases from J, with 24 bases between. Per germline, CDR1 MDHEN and CDR2 SYDVKM. There are 17 residues in the CDR3. CDR3 nucleotides: TGTGCCAGCACCCCCCCGACCGGGCGCGGTGGGGCCGGGGAGCTGTTTTTT. The encoded protein is CASTPPTGRGGAGELFF.

The rearrangement links TRBV5-5 to TRBJ1-4; 12 bases match TRBD1. This CDR3 comprises 16 residues. Germline CDR1 reads SGHKS; CDR2 reads YYEKEE (reference sequence). The V and J ends lost 3 bases and 6 bases, in that order; junction bases with no gene match: 6. DNA of the CDR3: TGTGCCAGCAGCTCGGGACAGGGGGCTTACTATGAAAAACTGTTTTTT. As protein: CASSSGQGAYYEKLFF.

This clone was picked up one time. In DNA, the CDR3 is TGTGCCAGTGGGGGGGGTTCCTCTGGGGCCAACGTCCTGACTTTC. This sequence encodes CASGGGSSGANVLTF. J is TRBJ2-6 and V is TRBV19, with TRBD2 identical over 7 bases. There are 15 residues in the CDR3. The V and J ends lost 8 bases and 0 bases, in that order; junction bases with no gene match: 4. Germline CDR1 and CDR2: LNHDA and SQIVND (reference sequence).